The T cell receptor (beta chain) under discussion was sequenced for a study of early T cells in non-severe SARS-CoV-2 infection. TCRdb passed the 5' RACE reads through MiXCR, listing each CDR3 protein once. This sample carries under 85,000 distinct CDR3 sequences, approximately 9.5% of them seen once, and the ten largest clones take roughly 6%. With V trimmed by 6 bases and J by 2 bases, 8 bases remained unmatched. The CDR3 spans 16 residues. In germline, CDR1 is LNHDA, CDR2 SQIVND (reference sequence). In this sample, this clonotype turned up a few times. This receptor was taken from an adult who was a healthcare worker with PCR-confirmed SARS-CoV-2 infection or an uninfected control (not recorded which). The specimen was whole blood. The chain links TRBV19 to TRBJ1-5; TRBD1 matches 9 bases. This chain's CDR3 is CASRLDRGIGNQPQHF. As DNA, the CDR3 is TGTGCCAGTAGGCTAGACAGGGGGATCGGCAATCAGCCCCAGCATTTT.